The 4 T cell receptor beta chains below were found in one sample sequenced in a study of CD8 T cells in ankylosing spondylitis (dated by TCRdb to the late 2010s). General findings and caveats noted by the study authors: Blood from ankylosing spondylitis patients appeared to be characterized by a TCR beta motif made up of under 10 highly homologous amino acid variants.

Libraries were prepared through 5' RACE. Sequencer: Illumina HiSeq 2500. The raw public data were reprocessed by TCRdb itself: fastp quality trimming at Q25, MiXCR clonotype calling, in-frame beta chains only. Rows with one shared CDR3 protein collapse into an entry with the most common genes and DNA. The table for this sample lists 200,000 to 250,000 distinct CDR3 sequences; around 19% of them were counted only once. The ten largest make up about two fifths of the sample. The antigens these receptors bind are not known. The sample comprised blood, either unsorted or a sorted T cell fraction (not recorded which). These receptors were obtained from a male donor with ankylosing spondylitis.

This sequence joins TRBV28 and TRBJ2-1, with 7 bases fitting TRBD2. Trimming at V came to 3 bases and at J to 4 bases, leaving 6 bases not matched to a gene. The V gene's germline CDR1 is MDHEN and CDR2 SYDVKM. The CDR3 is 15 residues long. Here the CDR3 reads CASSLALGGYNEQFF. CDR3 nucleotide sequence: TGTGCCAGCAGTTTGGCCCTCGGGGGGTACAATGAGCAGTTCTTC.

V is TRBV19 and J is TRBJ1-5; TRBD1 agrees at 11 bases. CDR1 is LNHDA, CDR2 SQIVND, per germline (reference sequence). With 5 bases clipped from V and 6 bases from J, the junction kept 6 bases outside the gene matches. CDR3 size: 15 residues. The CDR3 DNA follows: TGTGCCAGTAGTGAGGACAGGGGGCTTAGTCAGCCCCAGCATTTT. Translation gives CASSEDRGLSQPQHF.

This sequence joins TRBV6-2 or TRBV6-3 and TRBJ2-5; 7 bases agree with TRBD1. Germline CDR1 and CDR2: MNHEY and SVGEGT. CDR3 length: 14 residues. V was clipped by 6 bases and J by 5 bases; unmatched bases: 9. Written as DNA, the CDR3 is TGTGCCAGCAGCCCAGGGACAGACATGGAGACCCAGTACTTC. This codes for CASSPGTDMETQYF.

This chain connects TRBV4-1 to TRBJ2-1; 12 nucleotides agree with TRBD1. The CDR3 extends over 15 amino acids. V lost 3 bases and J lost 9; bases outside the gene matches: 6. Germline CDR1 MGHRA, CDR2 YSYEKL. For the CDR3, the DNA is TGCGCCAGCAGCCACCCGGGACAGGGGGCGGTTGAGCAGTTCTTC. Amino acid sequence: CASSHPGQGAVEQFF.